These T cell receptor beta chains were read from a single sample in a study of OX40 agonist ivuxolimab in advanced cancers. Some clones are missing from TCRdb's copy, which holds only in-frame ones; the method was immunoSEQ multiplex PCR. The repertoire holds roughly 90,000 clones, with approximately 91% as singletons. This specimen consisted of CD4+ or CD8+ T cells sorted from blood, obtained in a trial of the OX40 agonist ivuxolimab. The receptors were gathered from an adult with an advanced solid tumor such as melanoma, head and neck, liver or kidney cancer. CDR3s include the opening cysteine and the closing phenylalanine or tryptophan. The D gene is left open where the match is weak. For some rows the clone size is stated as once, few or many, or as a class when expanded; others skip it.

. | . | TRBJ2-6 | TRBV5-8 | CASTLGTFPSSGANVLTF | TGTGCCAGCACCTTGGGGACATTTCCTTCCTCTGGGGCCAACGTCCTGACTTTC
. | . | TRBJ1-1 | TRBV7-9 | CASSFRLTVNTEAFF | TGTGCCAGCAGCTTCCGCCTGACAGTGAACACTGAAGCTTTCTTT
once | . | TRBJ1-5 | TRBV27 | CASSFLAGPQHF | TGTGCCAGCAGTTTCCTGGCTGGGCCCCAGCATTTT
. | . | TRBJ2-1 | TRBV4-3 | CASSQGTGIRQFF | TGCGCCAGCAGCCAGGGGACCGGCATTAGGCAGTTCTTC
. | . | TRBJ2-3 | TRBV30 | CAWSVQGRDTDTQYF | TGTGCCTGGAGTGTTCAGGGGCGGGACACAGATACGCAGTATTTT
. | . | TRBJ2-1 | TRBV5-1 | CASSPLDGTSYNEQFF | TGCGCCAGCAGCCCCCTTGACGGAACCTCCTACAATGAGCAGTTCTTC
once | TRBD1 | TRBJ1-3 | TRBV28 | CASRSQGARGNTIYF | TGTGCCAGCAGGTCACAGGGGGCGCGTGGAAACACCATATATTTT
. | . | TRBJ1-5 | TRBV18 | CASSRGGTNQPQHF | TGTGCCAGCTCACGAGGCGGGACTAATCAGCCCCAGCATTTT
. | TRBD2 | TRBJ2-2 | TRBV9 | CASSVGLAGATNTGELFF | TGTGCCAGCAGCGTTGGGTTAGCGGGGGCGACAAACACCGGGGAGCTGTTTTTT
. | . | TRBJ2-1 | TRBV6-5 | CASTHRSGENEQFF | TGTGCCAGCACTCACAGGTCAGGGGAGAATGAGCAGTTCTTC
once | TRBD1 | TRBJ2-3 | TRBV7-9 | CASTPDRGGTDTQYF | TGTGCCAGCACCCCTGACAGGGGAGGCACAGATACGCAGTATTTT
. | . | TRBJ2-2 | TRBV6-5 | CASRFTFNTGELFF | TGTGCCAGCAGGTTTACCTTCAACACCGGGGAGCTGTTTTTT
. | . | TRBJ1-2 | TRBV6-5 | CASNTRAGPDYGYTF | TGTGCCAGCAATACCCGGGCAGGGCCGGACTATGGCTACACCTTC
. | . | TRBJ1-4 | TRBV18 | CASSPPGDNEKLFF | TGTGCCAGCTCACCACCGGGTGATAATGAAAAACTGTTTTTT
. | . | TRBJ1-1 | TRBV28 | CASTPPVGVNPEAFF | TGTGCCAGCACCCCTCCCGTAGGGGTGAACCCTGAAGCTTTCTTT
. | TRBD2 | TRBJ2-7 | TRBV10-2 | CASGGLAGDEQYF | TGCGCCAGCGGGGGACTAGCGGGGGACGAGCAGTACTTC
. | . | TRBJ2-5 | TRBV7-2 | CASSLDREETQYF | TGTGCCAGCAGCTTAGACAGGGAAGAGACCCAGTACTTC
. | TRBD2 | TRBJ2-7 | TRBV20-1 | CSAWTSAKQYF | TGCAGTGCTTGGACTAGCGCTAAGCAGTACTTC
. | TRBD2 | TRBJ2-1 | TRBV29-1 | CSVGTSLYNEQFF | TGCAGCGTTGGGACTAGCCTCTACAATGAGCAGTTCTTC
. | TRBD1 | TRBJ1-1 | TRBV10-3 | CAISEQGANTEAFF | TGTGCCATCAGTGAACAGGGGGCGAACACTGAAGCTTTCTTT
. | . | TRBJ1-1 | TRBV7-8 | CASSLSTEAFF | TGTGCCAGCAGCTTGAGCACTGAAGCTTTCTTT
few | TRBD2 | TRBJ2-1 | TRBV7-9 | CASSSQRLAGGYNEQFF | TGTGCCAGCAGCTCCCAGCGACTAGCGGGAGGATACAATGAGCAGTTCTTC
once | . | TRBJ2-1 | TRBV10-2 | CASSEWDGSSYNEQFF | TGCGCCAGCAGTGAGTGGGACGGGAGCTCCTACAATGAGCAGTTCTTC
. | TRBD1 | TRBJ2-3 | TRBV6-5 | CASSQTTGHTQYF | TGTGCCAGCAGTCAAACGACAGGGCATACGCAGTATTTT
. | . | TRBJ2-7 | TRBV20-1 | CSASEQYF | TGCAGTGCTTCTGAGCAGTACTTC
. | . | TRBJ2-3 | TRBV6-6 | CASRRDSHPTDTQYF | TGTGCCAGCAGACGGGACTCCCACCCCACAGATACGCAGTATTTT
. | . | TRBJ1-1 | TRBV18 | CASSLSQGTTEAFF | TGTGCCAGCTCACTTAGTCAGGGGACTACTGAAGCTTTCTTT
. | TRBD1 | TRBJ2-7 | TRBV18 | CASSPGTGGSYEQYF | TGTGCCAGCTCACCCGGGACAGGTGGATCCTACGAGCAGTACTTC
. | . | TRBJ2-5 | TRBV20-1 | CSAPQETQYF | TGCAGTGCCCCTCAAGAGACCCAGTACTTC
. | . | TRBJ2-4 | TRBV7-2 | CASSLSLWAKNIQYF | TGTGCCAGCAGCTTATCGTTGTGGGCCAAAAACATTCAGTACTTC
few | . | TRBJ1-5 | TRBV2 | CASWGVSNQPQHF | TGTGCCAGCTGGGGCGTGAGCAATCAGCCCCAGCATTTT
. | . | TRBJ1-6 | TRBV5-4 | CASSTGHPGNNSPLHF | TGTGCCAGCAGCACGGGACACCCGGGGAATAATTCACCCCTCCACTTT
. | . | TRBJ1-2 | TRBV30 | CAWSVREYYGYTF | TGTGCCTGGAGTGTGCGGGAATACTATGGCTACACCTTC
. | . | TRBJ1-1 | TRBV18 | CASSLQLNTEAFF | TGTGCCAGCTCACTTCAGCTGAACACTGAAGCTTTCTTT
once | TRBD1 | TRBJ1-4 | TRBV6-1 | CASSATTNRGNEKLFF | TGTGCCAGCAGTGCGACTACGAACAGGGGTAATGAAAAACTGTTTTTT
. | . | TRBJ1-3 | TRBV9 | CASSVSGTTGNTIYF | TGTGCCAGCAGCGTGTCCGGGACCACCGGAAACACCATATATTTT
. | TRBD1 | TRBJ1-3 | TRBV19 | CASRTGSSNTIYF | TGTGCCAGTCGGACAGGATCGTCGAACACCATATATTTT
. | TRBD1 | TRBJ2-7 | TRBV19 | CASSIRTGGSYEQYF | TGTGCCAGTAGTATCCGGACAGGGGGTTCCTACGAGCAGTACTTC
. | . | TRBJ2-6 | TRBV4-3 | CASSQDVLGVLPFSGANVLTF | TGCGCCAGCAGCCAAGATGTATTGGGGGTCCTTCCCTTCTCTGGGGCCAACGTCCTGACTTTC
. | . | TRBJ2-2 | TRBV7-2 | CASSPDRPTGELFF | TGTGCCAGCAGCCCTGACAGGCCCACCGGGGAGCTGTTTTTT
. | . | TRBJ2-6 | TRBV6-1 | CASRQGYGANVLTF | TGTGCCAGCAGACAGGGATACGGGGCCAACGTCCTGACTTTC
. | . | TRBJ2-7 | TRBV18 | CASSPFGPGQNEQYF | TGTGCCAGCTCACCGTTCGGACCGGGGCAAAACGAGCAGTACTTC
. | . | TRBJ2-7 | TRBV11-2 | CASSPIPGTGAYEQYF | TGTGCCAGCAGCCCGATCCCCGGGACGGGGGCCTACGAGCAGTACTTC
. | TRBD1 | TRBJ1-6 | TRBV19 | CASSERTGGRNSPLHF | TGTGCCAGTAGTGAACGGACAGGGGGCAGGAATTCACCCCTCCACTTT
. | . | TRBJ1-1 | TRBV28 | CASTRTAGEAFF | TGTGCCAGCACCAGGACAGCCGGTGAAGCTTTCTTT
. | TRBD1 | TRBJ1-1 | TRBV4-2 | CASSQGQGAYTEAFF | TGTGCCAGCAGCCAAGGGCAGGGGGCTTACACTGAAGCTTTCTTT
. | TRBD1 | TRBJ1-2 | TRBV6-5 | CASSYGTGSYTF | TGTGCCAGCAGTTATGGGACAGGGAGCTACACCTTC
once | . | TRBJ2-2 | TRBV5-1 | CASSLVGRGVSGELFF | TGCGCCAGCAGCTTGGTCGGGAGAGGAGTGTCCGGGGAGCTGTTTTTT
. | . | TRBJ2-7 | TRBV9 | CASSVAVGPYEQYF | TGTGCCAGCAGCGTAGCGGTGGGGCCCTACGAGCAGTACTTC